The TCR beta chain under discussion was sequenced for a study of vaccination effects on CD4 cells after COVID-19. Looking at the study overall: Wells of two million PBMC each were grown with approximately 10 IU/ml IL-2 and about 10 ug/ml peptides.

On this clone: What it recognizes is unknown.

Culture lasted about nine days before CD4+ T cell isolation. Days 3 and 7 were when half the medium was replaced with IL-2 medium. Whole-study results and caveats: Late after vaccination, infection- and vaccine-induced clones showed marked clonal contraction. The study enrolled few convalescent patients and sampled no early post-infection timepoints.

Germline V gene data show CDR1 as SGHNT and CDR2 as YYREEE (reference sequence). This CDR3 region has 15 residues. The V end was cut by 1 base, the J end by 2 bases, with 9 bases between. TCRdb's copy holds only in-frame clones and misses some; the assay was immunoSEQ multiplex PCR. The data hold some 50,000 clones, with approximately 61% observed a single time. This TCR was sampled from a human donor who received a COVID-19 vaccine. This chain joins TRBV5-4 and TRBJ2-2, with unresolved D. Sequencing used CD4+ T cells from PBMCs cultured without peptide, obtained before COVID-19 vaccination. The CDR3, as DNA: TGTGCCAGCAGCTTGCAGGCGATCAACACCGGGGAGCTGTTTTTT. This codes for CASSLQAINTGELFF. The complete variable domain, with remaining parts taken from reference TRBV5-4 and TRBJ2-2, reads ETGVTQSPTHLIKTRGQQVTLRCSSQSGHNTVSWYQQALGQGPQFIFQYYREEENGRGNFPPRFSGLQFPNYSSELNVNALELDDSALYLCASSLQAINTGELFFGEGSRLTVL.